These T cell receptor beta chains were read from a single sample in a study of T-cell reconstitution after alpha-beta-depleted transplantation in children. TCRdb reanalysed the PCR reads using MiXCR and keeps one entry per CDR3 protein. This sample has approximately 4,500 distinct CDR3 sequences; roughly 26% occur once, and the top ten carry roughly 28%. The source material was PBMCs, mostly from graft donor cells, sampled 60 days after TCRalphabeta/CD19-depleted stem cell transplant. These receptors came from a boy younger than two who had a stem cell transplant for SCID, so the T cells may come from the graft donor. Both conserved end residues are part of each CDR3. The D gene is left open where the match is weak. Rows may omit the clone size; those that give it use once, few, many or a size class.

CDR3nt	CDR3aa	d_gene	j_gene	abundance	v_gene
TGTGCCAGCAGCTTATGGGGTTGGCTTATAAACACTGAAGCTTTCTTT	CASSLWGWLINTEAFF	-	TRBJ1-1	medium-sized	TRBV7-9
TGCAGTGCTAGCCCGGAGAATGAAAAACTGTTTTTT	CSASPENEKLFF	-	TRBJ1-4	-	TRBV20-1
TGCGCCAGCAGCTTGGCCCCGACAATTCAAGAGACCCAGTACTTC	CASSLAPTIQETQYF	-	TRBJ2-5	many	TRBV5-1
TGTGCCAGCAGCAACCGACATCTCCCTGGCTATGGCTACACCTTC	CASSNRHLPGYGYTF	-	TRBJ1-2	few	TRBV21-1
TGTGCCAGCGGTGGCAATGAGCAGTTCTTC	CASGGNEQFF	-	TRBJ2-1	medium-sized	TRBV7-9
TGTGCCAGCAGCACCCCGGACAGGGGGGTCTATGGCTACACCTTC	CASSTPDRGVYGYTF	TRBD1	TRBJ1-2	many	TRBV28
TGTGCCAGCAGCCAGGAAACAGGGGCCCAGCCCCAGCATTTT	CASSQETGAQPQHF	TRBD1	TRBJ1-5	many	TRBV7-9
TGTGCCAGCAGCTTAGGCCGGCACCGTGGGACCCTATCTGGGGCCAACGTCCTGACTTTC	CASSLGRHRGTLSGANVLTF	-	TRBJ2-6	many	TRBV7-9
TGTGCCAGCAGTTTGGCCAGCTCCTACAATGAGCAGTTCTTC	CASSLASSYNEQFF	-	TRBJ2-1	-	TRBV27
TGTGCCAGCAGACCGACAGCCGCCACCGGGGAGCTGTTTTTT	CASRPTAATGELFF	-	TRBJ2-2	medium-sized	TRBV7-9
TGCGCCAGCCGAGGGGCCACGAACACTGAAGCTTTCTTT	CASRGATNTEAFF	-	TRBJ1-1	medium-sized	TRBV5-1
TGTGCCAGCAGTGAAGTATGGGGTTACGAGCAGTACTTC	CASSEVWGYEQYF	-	TRBJ2-7	-	TRBV6-1
TGTGCCAGCAGCGACCCCCGGGCGGGGGACCCTGAGAGGGAGACCCAGTACTTC	CASSDPRAGDPERETQYF	TRBD2	TRBJ2-5	many	TRBV9
TGTGCCAGCAGCGTAGTGAGAGGGGGCACTGAAGCTTTCTTT	CASSVVRGGTEAFF	-	TRBJ1-1	many	TRBV9
TGCAGTGCTAGGACCGGACTTTCCTACGAGCAGTACTTC	CSARTGLSYEQYF	-	TRBJ2-7	-	TRBV20-1
TGTGCCAGCACCCTTCCTGGGGCGGGGAGCACAGATACGCAGTATTTT	CASTLPGAGSTDTQYF	-	TRBJ2-3	many	TRBV12-3/TRBV12-4
TGTGCCAGCAGTGACCCACAGGGTTTCGCTGAAAAACTGTTTTTT	CASSDPQGFAEKLFF	-	TRBJ1-4	many	TRBV2
TGTGCCAGCAGCTTGCTCTACCAGCCCCAGCATTTT	CASSLLYQPQHF	-	TRBJ1-5	many	TRBV7-6
TGTGCCAGCAGCTTACTCGGGGCCTATAGCAATCAGCCCCAGCATTTT	CASSLLGAYSNQPQHF	-	TRBJ1-5	many	TRBV7-2
TGCAGTGCCACAACCCCGACTAGCGGGAGCTACGAGCAGTACTTC	CSATTPTSGSYEQYF	TRBD2	TRBJ2-7	-	TRBV20-1
TGCAGTGAAGGATCTTGGGGGCAGTACTTC	CSEGSWGQYF	-	TRBJ2-4	-	TRBV20-1
TGTGCCAGCAGCTTAGGCGGGACAAAGAGCAATCAGCCCCAGCATTTT	CASSLGGTKSNQPQHF	-	TRBJ1-5	many	TRBV7-9
TGTGCCAGCAGTGTCAAGTACGAGCAGTACTTC	CASSVKYEQYF	-	TRBJ2-7	many	TRBV2
TGCAGCGTTGATAGGCCCCAGGGCACAGATACGCAGTATTTT	CSVDRPQGTDTQYF	-	TRBJ2-3	-	TRBV29-1
TGCAGTGCTATACGCGGAGCAGGGAGGGGCGAGCAGTACTTC	CSAIRGAGRGEQYF	TRBD2	TRBJ2-7	-	TRBV20-1
TGTGCCAGCAGCCTCCGAGTGGGGGGGCCGAAAAACATTCAGTACTTC	CASSLRVGGPKNIQYF	-	TRBJ2-4	many	TRBV13
TGCGCCAGCAGCTTCAGGGCGTCCGGGGACACTGAAGCTTTCTTT	CASSFRASGDTEAFF	-	TRBJ1-1	-	TRBV5-1
TGCGCCAGCAGCTTGGATGACGGGAACAGTTACGAGCAGTACTTC	CASSLDDGNSYEQYF	-	TRBJ2-7	-	TRBV5-1
TGTGCCAGCAGTGAAGACTACTTGAACGAGCAGTACTTC	CASSEDYLNEQYF	-	TRBJ2-7	-	TRBV2
TGTGCCATCAGCTCTATCGATCAGCCCCAGCATTTT	CAISSIDQPQHF	-	TRBJ1-5	many	TRBV10-3
TGTGCCAGCAGCTTTGACGGGGGCAGAAATGAGCAGTTCTTC	CASSFDGGRNEQFF	-	TRBJ2-1	many	TRBV7-2
TGTGCCAGCAGCTTGGGGACGCCGTCCTATGGCTACACCTTC	CASSLGTPSYGYTF	-	TRBJ1-2	many	TRBV7-9
TGCGCCAGCAGCCAAGCAGGGTTTGGGTATTCACCCCTCCACTTT	CASSQAGFGYSPLHF	-	TRBJ1-6	many	TRBV4-1
TGTGCCAGCAGCCATCCGCCTGGAGCGGGGGGGACCCTTAGCACAGATACGCAGTATTTT	CASSHPPGAGGTLSTDTQYF	TRBD2	TRBJ2-3	many	TRBV9
TGTGCCAGCAGCGTAGGGGGCGCTGAAAAACTGTTTTTT	CASSVGGAEKLFF	-	TRBJ1-4	many	TRBV9
TGTGCCATCAGTGAGAGGCGGGAGAACACTGAAGCTTTCTTT	CAISERRENTEAFF	-	TRBJ1-1	many	TRBV10-3
TGTGCCAGCACTTGGGAAAGACACCCGATAGATGGCTACACCTTC	CASTWERHPIDGYTF	-	TRBJ1-2	many	TRBV21-1
TGTGCCAGCAGTTTGGGCCCTCAGAGGGGGGGTCCACAGACGTCCACAGATACGCAGTATTTT	CASSLGPQRGGPQTSTDTQYF	-	TRBJ2-3	-	TRBV28
TGTGCCAGCAAATCCTGGGGCAGGGAAGGCGAGCAGTACTTC	CASKSWGREGEQYF	-	TRBJ2-7	medium-sized	TRBV7-9
TGTGCCAGCAGGTGGCGACAGGGGCCCCTATACGAGCAGTACTTC	CASRWRQGPLYEQYF	TRBD1	TRBJ2-7	many	TRBV6-5
TGTGCCAGCAGCTTAGGGGGTGGGTCCTATAATTCACCCCTCCACTTT	CASSLGGGSYNSPLHF	-	TRBJ1-6	medium-sized	TRBV7-9
TGTGCCAGCAGCTGGCAAGGGGGGCATCAGCCCCAGCATTTT	CASSWQGGHQPQHF	-	TRBJ1-5	many	TRBV5-6
TGTGCCACCAGCAGAGATTATGCGGCAGGAGAAGCTTTCTTT	CATSRDYAAGEAFF	-	TRBJ1-1	many	TRBV15
TGTGCCAGCACCTCGGGTGAAGAGACCCAGTACTTC	CASTSGEETQYF	-	TRBJ2-5	-	TRBV6-5